This TCR beta chain was identified during a study of T cell responses to AZD1222 COVID-19 vaccine. Study-level points and caveats: Seropositivity was recorded at baseline in only 6 or 7 AZD1222 recipients.

The CDR3 has 10 amino acids. V was pared by 2 bases and J by 6 bases, with 5 bases between. The germline gives CDR1 GTSNPN, CDR2 SVGIG (reference sequence). Details on this clone: Its specificity is not known.

Assay: immunoSEQ multiplex PCR; the TCRdb copy retains only in-frame clones and omits some. The table has 150,000 to 200,000 clones, 80% to 95% seen once. This receptor was obtained from an adult who received the MenACWY meningococcal vaccine as a control. The chain is built from TRBV30 and TRBJ2-7; D remains unclear. Here the sequenced sample was peripheral blood, taken 28 days after the second dose of the MenACWY control vaccine. CDR3 loop: CAWSNAEQYF. In DNA form, the CDR3 reads TGTGCCTGGAGTAACGCCGAGCAGTACTTC.